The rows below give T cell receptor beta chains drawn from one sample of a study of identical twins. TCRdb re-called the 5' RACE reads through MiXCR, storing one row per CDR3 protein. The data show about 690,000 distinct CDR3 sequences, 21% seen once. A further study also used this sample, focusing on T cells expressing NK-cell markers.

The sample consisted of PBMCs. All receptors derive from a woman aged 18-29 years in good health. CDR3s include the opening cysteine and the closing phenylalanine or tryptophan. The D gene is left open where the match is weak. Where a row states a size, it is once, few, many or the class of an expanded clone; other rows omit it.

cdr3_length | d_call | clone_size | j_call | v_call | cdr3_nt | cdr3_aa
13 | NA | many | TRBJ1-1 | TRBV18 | TGTGCCAGCTCAAGACAGGTGAACACTGAAGCTTTCTTT | CASSRQVNTEAFF
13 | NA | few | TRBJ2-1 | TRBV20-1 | TGCAGTGCTAAGGGGCAGAACTACAATGAGCAGTTCTTC | CSAKGQNYNEQFF
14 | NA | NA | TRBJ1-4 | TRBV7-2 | TGTGCCAGCAGCCCACAGGGCGATCTCTCAAAACTGTTTTTT | CASSPQGDLSKLFF
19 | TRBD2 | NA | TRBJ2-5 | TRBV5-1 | TGCGCCAGCAGCTCCGATCTGGGACTAGCGGGAGGGCCGAGGAAGACCCAGTACTTC | CASSSDLGLAGGPRKTQYF
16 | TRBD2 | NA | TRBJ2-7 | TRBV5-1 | TGCGCCAGCAGCTTGTCGTCGACTAGCGGCGCCTACGAGCAGTACTTC | CASSLSSTSGAYEQYF
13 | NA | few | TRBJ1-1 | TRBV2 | TGTGCCAGCAGTGAAAACTCGAACACTGAAGCTTTCTTT | CASSENSNTEAFF
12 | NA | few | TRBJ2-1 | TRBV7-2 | TGTGCCAGCAGCTCGGGAATCAATGAGCAGTTCTTC | CASSSGINEQFF
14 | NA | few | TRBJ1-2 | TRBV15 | TGTGCCACTACCCGGGACATAGCTAACTATGGCTACACCTTC | CATTRDIANYGYTF
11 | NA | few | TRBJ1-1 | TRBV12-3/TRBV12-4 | TGTGCCAGCAGTCCCCGCACTGAAGCTTTCTTT | CASSPRTEAFF
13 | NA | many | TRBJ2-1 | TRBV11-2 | TGTGCCAGCAGCTTAGTAGAGGGGGGTGAGCAGTTCTTC | CASSLVEGGEQFF
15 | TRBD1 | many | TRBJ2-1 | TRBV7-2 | TGTGCCAGCAGCTGGGACAGGAGCTCCTACAATGAGCAGTTCTTC | CASSWDRSSYNEQFF
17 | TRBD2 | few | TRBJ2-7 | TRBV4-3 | TGCGCCAGCAGCCAAGTTCACGGGGGGGTCAGCTCCTACGAGCAGTACTTC | CASSQVHGGVSSYEQYF
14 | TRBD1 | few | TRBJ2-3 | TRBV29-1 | TGCAGCGCTGAGGACAGGGGAGGGACAGATACGCAGTATTTT | CSAEDRGGTDTQYF
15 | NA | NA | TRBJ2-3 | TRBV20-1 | TGCAGTGCTAGTTCGGAGGGCCAATTCACAGATACGCAGTATTTT | CSASSEGQFTDTQYF